What follows are 24 T cell receptor beta chains derived from one specimen sequenced in a study of blood T cell repertoires in COVID-19. The protocol was immunoSEQ multiplex PCR, while the TCRdb copy is restricted to in-frame clones and leaves out a portion. The data contain over 200,000 clones, about nine tenths of them singletons. Sequenced sample: PBMCs or T cells enriched from blood (not recorded which). All receptors come from a human donor in a cohort exposed to, infected with or recovered from COVID-19 (not recorded which). The donor label of this sample is uncertain.

This clone was counted a few times. The chain carries TRBV24-1 and TRBJ1-2, with no clear D. The V gene lost 5 bases and the J gene lost 4 bases, with 10 bases spanning the gap. The germline V gene encodes CDR1 KGHDR and CDR2 SFDVKD. This CDR3 comprises 13 residues. The CDR3 loop reads CATSGGSPYGYTF. DNA for the CDR3: TGTGCCACCAGTGGAGGCAGTCCCTATGGCTACACCTTC.

The chain carries TRBV19 and TRBJ1-5; D unresolved. CDR3 length equals 15 residues. Germline V gene sequence: CDR1 LNHDA, CDR2 SQIVND (reference sequence). Trimming pared 5 bases from V and 1 base from J, leaving 12 bases between. The CDR3 coding sequence is TGTGCCAGTAGTGCCCCCGTGAGCAGCAATCAGCCCCAGCATTTT. Protein: CASSAPVSSNQPQHF. The variable domain in full, completed from reference TRBV19 and TRBJ1-5, reads DGGITQSPKYLFRKEGQNVTLSCEQNLNHDAMYWYRQDPGQGLRLIYYSQIVNDFQKGDIAEGYSVSREKKESFPLTVTSAQKNPTAFYLCASSAPVSSNQPQHFGDGTRLSIL.

Regarding this clone: This sample also contains other DNA sequences that code for the same CDR3. The J gene is TRBJ1-5, the V gene TRBV3-1 (or the pseudogene TRBV3-2); possibly TRBD1 for D (5 bases). With 1 base removed from V and 6 bases from J, the gap between germline ends came to 7 bases. Germline lookup yields CDR1 LGHDT and CDR2 YNNKEL (reference sequence). The CDR3 has 13 residues. The CDR3 sequence is CASSQGGGQPQHF. CDR3 nucleotides: TGTGCCAGCAGCCAAGGCGGGGGTCAGCCCCAGCATTTT.

V usage is TRBV9 and J usage is TRBJ2-7, with 7 bases that match TRBD2. The V gene's germline CDR1 is SGDLS and CDR2 YYNGEE. The CDR3 consists of 18 residues. V dropped 0 bases and J dropped 2; count of bases not matched to a gene: 14. The CDR3 DNA reads as TGTGCCAGCAGCGTAGGAATCGGGGGGATAGCTACAACCTACGAGCAGTACTTC. This translates into CASSVGIGGIATTYEQYF.

The chain uses TRBV5-4 and TRBJ2-1; 10 bases are a match to TRBD2. V gave up 3 bases and J gave up 8 bases; unmatched junction bases: 8. This CDR3 has 15 residues. Germline V gene sequence: CDR1 SGHNT, CDR2 YYREEE (reference sequence). As DNA, the CDR3 is TGTGCCAGCAGCTCTCCGGGACTAGCGTTGCATGAGCAGTTCTTC. This encodes CASSSPGLALHEQFF.

The V call is TRBV29-1, the J call TRBJ1-1, with D possibly matching TRBD1 (6 bases). Trimming took off 4 bases at V and 4 bases at J, with 10 bases between the two ends. This CDR3 has 12 residues. The germline CDR1 and CDR2 sequences are SQVTM and ANQGSEA. CDR3 region: CSVVGGSTEAFF. CDR3 nucleotide sequence: TGCAGCGTTGTTGGGGGCAGCACTGAAGCTTTCTTT.

This chain links TRBV9 with TRBJ1-2; tentatively, D is TRBD1 (5 bases). Trimming stripped 0 bases from V and 6 bases from J, with 15 bases between. CDR3 length: 15 amino acids. CDR1 and CDR2 from the germline V gene are SGDLS and YYNGEE. The CDR3 protein is CASSVVPAGMHGYTF. CDR3 DNA sequence: TGTGCCAGCAGCGTAGTGCCGGCAGGGATGCATGGCTACACCTTC.

The CDR3: CASSRGLQDNSPLHF. Here the CDR3 DNA reads TGTGCCAGCAGCAGGGGCCTCCAAGATAATTCACCCCTCCACTTT. This chain uses TRBV7-8 with TRBJ1-6, with D possibly matching TRBD1 (5 bases). Germline lookup yields CDR1 SGHVS and CDR2 FQNEAQ. The CDR3 totals 15 residues. Trimming took 5 bases from V and 5 from J, leaving 13 bases between them.

The chain combines TRBV19 with TRBJ1-2; 7 bases line up with TRBD1. The V segment lost 3 bases and the J segment 4 bases; nucleotides outside the gene matches: 5. The length of the CDR3 is 14 residues. Germline V CDR1 and CDR2: LNHDA, SQIVND (reference sequence). The CDR3 bases are TGTGCCAGTAGTATCGGCAGGGGGTCCTATGGCTACACCTTC. Its translation: CASSIGRGSYGYTF.

This chain joins TRBV6-5 and TRBJ2-3; possibly TRBD2 for D (5 bases). The CDR3 totals 14 residues. V lost 10 bases and J 3 bases, leaving 17 bases between the germline ends. Germline values: CDR1 MNHEY, CDR2 SVGAGI. CDR3 protein: CATKTPTGTDTQYF. The CDR3 DNA is TGTGCCACCAAGACTCCTACGGGGACAGATACGCAGTATTTT.

The chain has TRBV9 and TRBJ1-2; TRBD1 matches 11 bases. Per germline, CDR1 SGDLS and CDR2 YYNGEE. V lost 4 bases to trimming and J lost 6 bases; unmatched junction nucleotides: 14. The CDR3 sequence is 17 residues long. CDR3 loop: CASSYRTGGLNRHGYTF. The CDR3 DNA reads as TGTGCCAGCAGCTACAGGACAGGGGGCTTGAATCGGCATGGCTACACCTTC.

The chain couples TRBV9 to TRBJ1-3, with unresolved D. The CDR3 has 16 amino acids. CDR1 and CDR2 from the germline V gene are SGDLS and YYNGEE. V lost 0 bases and J 0 bases, leaving 10 bases between the germline ends. The CDR3 nucleotides are TGTGCCAGCAGCGTAGGTCTAGAGAGCTCTGGAAACACCATATATTTT. This translates into CASSVGLESSGNTIYF. The whole variable domain, filled in from reference TRBV9 and TRBJ1-3, reads DSGVTQTPKHLITATGQRVTLRCSPRSGDLSVYWYQQSLDQGLQFLIQYYNGEERAKGNILERFSAQQFPDLHSELNLSSLELGDSALYFCASSVGLESSGNTIYFGEGSWLTVV.

This chain joins TRBV20-1 and TRBJ1-5; the match to TRBD1 covers 7 bases. In germline, CDR1 is DFQATT, CDR2 SNEGSKA (reference sequence). The CDR3 runs 11 residues. J gave up 6 bases and V 6 bases, and 2 bases lay outside the gene matches. CDR3: CSAGTAQPQHF. The CDR3 bases are TGCAGTGCCGGGACAGCTCAGCCCCAGCATTTT.

This clone has more than one count but fewer than ten. V and J are TRBV7-7 and TRBJ2-1; TRBD1 agrees at 9 bases. CDR1 and CDR2 (germline): SSHAT, FNYEAQ (reference sequence). The CDR3 loop spans 16 amino acids. V was clipped by 0 bases and J by 3 bases; unmatched bases: 3. The DNA of the CDR3 is TGTGCCAGCAGCTTAGCGCCGGGACAGGGCTACAATGAGCAGTTCTTC. This codes for CASSLAPGQGYNEQFF.

This rearrangement joins TRBV20-1 to TRBJ2-1; 11 positions agree with TRBD2. This CDR3 comprises 17 residues. Germline CDR1 DFQATT, CDR2 SNEGSKA (reference sequence). With 3 bases clipped from V and 0 bases from J, the junction kept 7 bases outside the gene matches. CDR3 sequence: CSASDSGGVSSYNEQFF. The DNA of the CDR3 is TGCAGTGCTAGTGATAGCGGGGGGGTTAGCTCCTACAATGAGCAGTTCTTC.

The V and J genes are TRBV30 and TRBJ2-7; maybe TRBD1 (5 bases). Trimming stripped 6 bases from V and 4 bases from J, with 19 bases between. The V gene's germline CDR1 is GTSNPN and CDR2 SVGIG (reference sequence). The length of the CDR3 is 14 residues. The CDR3 coding sequence is TGTGCCTGCAACAAGGACACTCTAGGGTACGAGCAGTACTTC. Protein product: CACNKDTLGYEQYF.

The chain couples TRBV30 to TRBJ1-2; no firm D call. The CDR3 spans 13 residues. Germline loops: CDR1 GTSNPN, CDR2 SVGIG (reference sequence). Trimming shortened V by 7 bases and J by 0 bases, and 12 bases separated the two germline ends. In DNA, the CDR3 is TGTGCCTTAAGATCCCCTACTAACTATGGCTACACCTTC. Encoded protein: CALRSPTNYGYTF.

This clone was seen only once. This rearrangement joins TRBV7-3 to TRBJ2-5, with 8 nucleotides matching TRBD2. Germline lookup yields CDR1 SGHTA and CDR2 FQGTGA. The CDR3 runs to 17 residues. Germline trimming cut 3 bases from V and 1 base from J; bases unmatched to any gene: 10. CDR3 bases: TGTGCCAGCAGCTTGGGCACTTCGCGGGGGGCCCAAGAGACCCAGTACTTC. Translation: CASSLGTSRGAQETQYF.

This chain uses TRBV6-5 with TRBJ1-2, with a tentative D call TRBD1 (6 bases). Looked up from germline, CDR1 is MNHEY and CDR2 is SVGAGI. This CDR3 has 15 amino acids. Trimming cost V 0 bases and J 5 bases, with 13 bases left between them. In DNA form, the CDR3 reads TGTGCCAGCAGTTACTCGAAACAGGGAGAATATGGCTACACCTTC. It codes for CASSYSKQGEYGYTF.

The chain is built from TRBV18 and TRBJ2-3; 7 bases are a match to TRBD1. This CDR3 spans 15 amino acids. With V trimmed by 3 bases and J by 0 bases, 3 bases remained unmatched. In germline, CDR1 is KGHSH, CDR2 LQKENI. The CDR3 loop reads CASSPRQGSTDTQYF. CDR3 DNA: TGTGCCAGCTCACCGAGACAGGGTAGCACAGATACGCAGTATTTT.

The chain recombines TRBV7-3 with TRBJ1-6; 7 bases align to TRBD1. Germline CDR1 SGHTA, CDR2 FQGTGA. Germline trimming cut 5 bases from V and 8 bases from J; bases unmatched to any gene: 3. This CDR3 has 13 amino acids. The CDR3 is CASSATGDSPLHF. CDR3 nucleotide sequence: TGTGCCAGCAGCGCTACAGGGGATTCACCCCTCCACTTT.

This clone was seen a handful of times. Within the sample, other DNA sequences also encode this same CDR3. V and J are TRBV6-4 and TRBJ2-3; 8 nucleotides match TRBD2. The germline gives CDR1 MRHNA, CDR2 SNTAGT. The CDR3 is made up of 15 amino acids. The J segment lost 1 base and the V segment lost 0 bases, leaving 0 bases of the junction unmatched. CDR3 sequence reads: CASSDSSGGTDTQYF. The CDR3 DNA reads as TGTGCCAGCAGTGACTCTAGCGGGGGCACAGATACGCAGTATTTT.

The chain has TRBV4-1 and TRBJ2-7; 9 nucleotides line up with TRBD1. V dropped 0 bases and J dropped 5; count of bases not matched to a gene: 8. Germline V CDR1 and CDR2: MGHRA, YSYEKL. The CDR3 consists of 16 residues. The CDR3 bases are TGCGCCAGCAGCCAAGAACCTCGAAGACAGGGGGACGAGCAGTACTTC. This encodes CASSQEPRRQGDEQYF.

The chain uses TRBV27 and TRBJ1-1, with 7 nucleotides matching TRBD1. The CDR3 length is 12 residues. Per germline, CDR1 MNHEY and CDR2 SMNVEV (reference sequence). J gave up 5 bases and V 6 bases, and 3 bases lay outside the gene matches. This chain's CDR3 is CASRAGGTEAFF. CDR3 bases: TGTGCCAGCAGAGCAGGGGGGACTGAAGCTTTCTTT.